This record covers a single T cell receptor (beta chain). Its antigen specificity is not known. There are no base qualities to consult, and no much larger clone falls within one base. The immunoSEQ Assay, a bias-controlled multiplex PCR, was used to amplify TCRbeta CDR3 regions from genomic DNA. Per the original workflow: The number of nucleated cells in each sample was estimated by amplification of reference gene primers within the assay. To quantify the absolute abundance of each unique TCRbeta CDR3 rearrangement, sequence reads were collapsed and filtered. For each sample, productive Simpson clonality was calculated as the square root of Simpson's diversity index over productive rearrangements. TCRdb retrieved this table from immuneACCESS and kept in-frame rearrangements only. Not all clones are present; in checked studies, unresolved V genes account for under half, and no reason is known for the remainder. V, J and clone size are taken as reported in that table, and D and trimming were inferred from the DNA itself. Counted in this sample were roughly 330,000 clones; approximately 90% of them appeared once. The top ten constitute under 6.5% of the sample.

In the prospective study, participants were roughly 18 to 95 years old, resided in 25 or so geographic areas of the United States, and were enrolled through a virtual design. To assign participants to cohorts, the prospective study relied on clinical history that participants themselves reported in a screening survey and a study questionnaire. ImmuneRACE Cohort 3 recovered participants were defined by two consecutive negative NP/OP PCR tests, healthcare professional clearance, or symptom resolution. In the prospective study, whole blood, serum and a nasopharyngeal or oropharyngeal swab were collected from each participant by mobile phlebotomists. Participants in the prospective study had the option to provide additional blood draws and questionnaires over a roughly 2-month period. Prospective study blood samples were shipped either frozen or at room temperature before DNA extraction. The sample belongs to a study of blood T cell repertoires in COVID-19 (dated by TCRdb to the early 2020s). With regard to the full study: Collaborator samples came from the United States, Italy and Spain and covered acute and convalescent phases of COVID-19. The prospective study material was composed of cDNA or gDNA derived from T cells, B-cell-depleted T cells, or PBMCs. Subjects who had been exposed to COVID-19, were actively infected with it, or had recovered from it provided the deeply sampled blood TCRbeta repertoires that made up the dataset. The repertoires were released in a freely available public database meant as a resource for research on the immune response to SARS-CoV-2. The samples were drawn from two sources: the first 160 participants of the ongoing ImmuneRACE study, and approximately 1,300 subjects contributed by 6 global collaborators. Nearly every sample came with metadata listing a de-identified subject ID, COVID-19 status, age in years and sex. HLA class I and class II types, where available, came from metadata supplied by the sample provider rather than from assay-based typing. Broad study findings and their caveats: How much clinical and demographic metadata was included differed by source and by participant, and the metadata was provided uncurated.

Deletion took 3 bases off V and 7 bases off J, with a span of 16 bases between the germline ends. From cysteine to phenylalanine, the CDR3 is 14 amino acids long. Just CDR3 DNA is preserved here, 42 bases in frame from base 1. From the germline V gene (reference sequence), CDR1 is LNHNV and CDR2 is YYDKDF. This sequence originates from a woman aged 30 to 39 who had recovered from COVID-19. This chain is built from TRBV15 and TRBJ2-7; the D gene is perhaps TRBD2, on 5 matching bases. Sequencing input: PBMCs or T cells enriched from blood (not recorded which). The DNA is as follows: TGTGCCACCAGCAGGGGATACGGACCGGGAGAGCAGTACTTC. This sequence encodes CATSRGYGPGEQYF.